The rows below give T cell receptor beta chains drawn from one sample of a study of blood T cell repertoires in COVID-19. The data were produced by immunoSEQ multiplex PCR, yet TCRdb's version contains in-frame clones alone and is incomplete. The sample includes 300,000 or so clones, 70% to 90% of them seen just once. The sequencing input was peripheral blood. The receptors here all came from a man aged 18 to 30 who had recovered from COVID-19. Both conserved end residues are part of each CDR3. D genes are given only for firm matches. The size of a clone is reported for some rows only, either as once, few or many, or as a class for expanded clones.

v_gene	abundance	d_gene	j_gene	CDR3nt	CDR3aa
TRBV27	-	TRBD1	TRBJ2-7	TGTGCCAGCAGCCTCTCGGGGACAGGGGCCTACGAGCAGTACTTC	CASSLSGTGAYEQYF
TRBV30	-	-	TRBJ2-7	TGTGCCTGGAGTGCGACCACAGGGTTAGAGTACTTC	CAWSATTGLEYF
TRBV5-8	-	-	TRBJ1-1	TGTGCCAGCAGCTTGGGACAGATGAACACTGAAGCTTTCTTT	CASSLGQMNTEAFF
TRBV30	-	-	TRBJ1-2	TGTGCCTGGAGTGTACCCGGCCGCCAGGGTGGCTACACCTTC	CAWSVPGRQGGYTF
TRBV12-3/TRBV12-4	-	-	TRBJ2-5	TGTGCCAGCAGTTTTTTAGGGGTGGAGACCCAGTACTTC	CASSFLGVETQYF
TRBV5-6	-	-	TRBJ2-7	TGTGCCAGCAGCTTTCGGGGTGGCGAGCAGTACTTC	CASSFRGGEQYF
TRBV3-1/TRBV3-2	once	-	TRBJ1-6	TGTGCCAGCAGCCAAGTACGGTCACCCCTCCACTTT	CASSQVRSPLHF
TRBV7-9	-	TRBD1	TRBJ2-7	TGTGCCAGCAGCTCACGGGACAGGGCCGGCTACGAGCAGTACTTC	CASSSRDRAGYEQYF
TRBV9	-	-	TRBJ2-5	TGTGCCAGCAGCGTCGGGAGTTATCAAGAGACCCAGTACTTC	CASSVGSYQETQYF
TRBV18	once	-	TRBJ2-3	TGTGCCAGCTCACCTTTATATGCAGATACGCAGTATTTT	CASSPLYADTQYF
TRBV6-5	-	TRBD1	TRBJ2-1	TGTGCCAGCAGCGGGGACAGGGAATTGTATGAGCAGTTCTTC	CASSGDRELYEQFF
TRBV5-6	once	-	TRBJ2-1	TGTGCCAGCAGCTATGAAATGACAGACTACAATGAGCAGTTCTTC	CASSYEMTDYNEQFF
TRBV7-8	few	-	TRBJ2-7	TGTGCCAGCAGCTCTACCTACGAGCAGTACTTC	CASSSTYEQYF
TRBV18	-	-	TRBJ1-5	TGTGCCAGCTCACCACGAATTGGTCAGGAGGAGCCCCAGCATTTT	CASSPRIGQEEPQHF
TRBV7-8	-	-	TRBJ2-5	TGTGCCAGCAGCTTAGGTAGCGATGTGGGGACCCAGTACTTC	CASSLGSDVGTQYF
TRBV9	-	TRBD2	TRBJ2-3	TGTGCCAGCAGCGCCAGAGGGACTATGACAGATACGCAGTATTTT	CASSARGTMTDTQYF
TRBV29-1	-	-	TRBJ1-2	TGCAGCGTTGCCGAGACAGGATCTGTCGGCTACACCTTC	CSVAETGSVGYTF
TRBV29-1	-	-	TRBJ1-3	TGCAGCGTTGGGTCCAGGGACTCTGGAAACACCATATATTTT	CSVGSRDSGNTIYF
TRBV9	-	TRBD1	TRBJ1-5	TGTGCCAGCAGCGTAGGACAGGGGGATCAGCCCCAGCATTTT	CASSVGQGDQPQHF
TRBV6-2/TRBV6-3	-	-	TRBJ2-7	TGTGCCAGCAGCCCGACAGGTGGCTACGAGCAGTACTTC	CASSPTGGYEQYF
TRBV4-1	-	-	TRBJ1-3	TGCGCCAGCAGCCCCCAACGGGGGGCTGGAAACACCATATATTTT	CASSPQRGAGNTIYF
TRBV5-5	-	-	TRBJ1-1	TGTGCCAGCAGCCACAGGCTACCGAACACTGAAGCTTTCTTT	CASSHRLPNTEAFF
TRBV12-3/TRBV12-4	-	-	TRBJ1-1	TGTGCCAGCAGTCTCAGGGGGAACACTGAAGCTTTCTTT	CASSLRGNTEAFF
TRBV3-1/TRBV3-2	-	TRBD2	TRBJ2-4	TGTGCCAGCAGCCAAGAGGGACTAGCGGGAAACATTCAGTACTTC	CASSQEGLAGNIQYF
TRBV2	-	-	TRBJ2-3	TGTGCCAGTGGACCAGGGAAGGATACGCAGTATTTT	CASGPGKDTQYF
TRBV19	-	-	TRBJ2-2	TGTGCCAGTAGTTTGAGACAGCCGGCCCCCCCCGGGGAGCTGTTTTTT	CASSLRQPAPPGELFF
TRBV18	-	-	TRBJ1-2	TGTGCCAGCTCACGCGACCCGGTTCTAGAAAACTATGGCTACACCTTC	CASSRDPVLENYGYTF
TRBV7-2	once	-	TRBJ1-1	TGTGCCAGCAGCCCCCACTTGAACACTGAAGCTTTCTTT	CASSPHLNTEAFF
TRBV7-9	once	-	TRBJ2-5	TGTGCCAGCAGCCTAGGCAGGGTGGGGGAGACCCAGTACTTC	CASSLGRVGETQYF
TRBV14	-	TRBD1	TRBJ2-7	TGTGCCAGCAGCCAAGCCGCACGTATGGACAGGGGGGTAGGGGAGCAGTACTTC	CASSQAARMDRGVGEQYF
TRBV10-3	-	-	TRBJ1-5	TGTGCCATCAGTGATCGGAATCAGCCCCAGCATTTT	CAISDRNQPQHF
TRBV5-1	-	TRBD1	TRBJ2-7	TGCGCCAGCAGCGACGGGACAGGGGGTTTCTACGAGCAGTACTTC	CASSDGTGGFYEQYF
TRBV4-1	-	TRBD2	TRBJ2-7	TGCGCCAGCAGCCAAGATGGGTCTAGCGGGAGGGCTGGGAACGAGCAGTACTTC	CASSQDGSSGRAGNEQYF
TRBV4-1	few	TRBD1	TRBJ1-1	TGCGCCAGCAGCCAAGGGGACAGGCTTGAAGCTTTCTTT	CASSQGDRLEAFF
TRBV6-5	-	-	TRBJ2-3	TGTGCCAGCAGTTACTTGACAGCCACAGATACGCAGTATTTT	CASSYLTATDTQYF
TRBV3-1/TRBV3-2	few	-	TRBJ1-5	TGTGCCAGCAGCCAAGAGACAGGACGTCAGGGCAATCAGCCCCAGCATTTT	CASSQETGRQGNQPQHF
TRBV5-6	-	-	TRBJ1-3	TGTGCCAGCAGGGACACAAGCTCTGGAAACACCATATATTTT	CASRDTSSGNTIYF
TRBV19	-	-	TRBJ1-2	TGTGCCAGTAGTATAGTGGGCCGCTATGGCTACACCTTC	CASSIVGRYGYTF
TRBV7-9	-	TRBD1	TRBJ1-2	TGTGCCAGCAGCTTAGGGACAGGCGATGGCGGCTACACCTTC	CASSLGTGDGGYTF
TRBV19	-	-	TRBJ1-1	TGTGCCAGTAGTATAAGGGCCACAGGGCTCGGGAACACTGAAGCTTTCTTT	CASSIRATGLGNTEAFF
TRBV7-8	-	TRBD1	TRBJ2-7	TGTGCCAGCAGCCCCCGTAGGCAGGGGGCCTACGAGCAGTACTTC	CASSPRRQGAYEQYF